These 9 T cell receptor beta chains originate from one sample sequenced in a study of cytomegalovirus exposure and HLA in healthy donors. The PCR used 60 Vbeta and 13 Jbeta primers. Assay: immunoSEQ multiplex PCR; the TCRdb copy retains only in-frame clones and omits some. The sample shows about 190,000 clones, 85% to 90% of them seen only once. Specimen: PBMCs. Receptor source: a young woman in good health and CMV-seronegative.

The CDR3 coding sequence is TGTGCCAGTAGTGACATCATCTACATGAACACTGAAGCTTTCTTT. Amino acids: CASSDIIYMNTEAFF. The chain combines TRBV19 with TRBJ1-1; D not resolved. The germline gives CDR1 LNHDA, CDR2 SQIVND (reference sequence). V lost 5 bases and J 0 bases, leaving 13 bases between the germline ends. The CDR3 runs 15 residues.

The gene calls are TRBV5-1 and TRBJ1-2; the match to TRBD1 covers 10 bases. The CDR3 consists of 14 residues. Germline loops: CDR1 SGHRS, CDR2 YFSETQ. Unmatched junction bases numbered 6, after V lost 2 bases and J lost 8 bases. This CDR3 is CASSFRTGGEGYTF. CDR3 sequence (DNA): TGCGCCAGCAGCTTCAGGACAGGGGGTGAAGGCTACACCTTC.

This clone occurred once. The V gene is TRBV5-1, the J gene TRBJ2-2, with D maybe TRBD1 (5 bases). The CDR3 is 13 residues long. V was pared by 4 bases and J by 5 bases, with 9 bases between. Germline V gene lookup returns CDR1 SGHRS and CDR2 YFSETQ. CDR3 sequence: CASSQGWTGELFF. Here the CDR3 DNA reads TGCGCCAGCAGCCAGGGATGGACCGGGGAGCTGTTTTTT. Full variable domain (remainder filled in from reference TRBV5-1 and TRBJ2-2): KAGVTQTPRYLIKTRGQQVTLSCSPISGHRSVSWYQQTPGQGLQFLFEYFSETQRNKGNFPGRFSGRQFSNSRSEMNVSTLELGDSALYLCASSQGWTGELFFGEGSRLTVL.

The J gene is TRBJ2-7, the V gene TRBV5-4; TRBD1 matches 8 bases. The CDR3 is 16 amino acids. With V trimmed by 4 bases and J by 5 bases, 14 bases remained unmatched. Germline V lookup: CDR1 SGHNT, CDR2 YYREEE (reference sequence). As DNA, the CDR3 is TGTGCCAGCAGCCCTGTTGCGGACAGGGAGTTACACGAGCAGTACTTC. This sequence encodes CASSPVADRELHEQYF.

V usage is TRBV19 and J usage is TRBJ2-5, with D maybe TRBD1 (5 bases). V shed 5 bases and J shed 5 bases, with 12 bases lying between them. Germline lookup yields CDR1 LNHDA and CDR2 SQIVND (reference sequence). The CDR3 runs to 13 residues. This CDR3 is CASSPTPGETQYF. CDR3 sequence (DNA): TGTGCCAGTAGTCCCACTCCAGGGGAGACCCAGTACTTC.

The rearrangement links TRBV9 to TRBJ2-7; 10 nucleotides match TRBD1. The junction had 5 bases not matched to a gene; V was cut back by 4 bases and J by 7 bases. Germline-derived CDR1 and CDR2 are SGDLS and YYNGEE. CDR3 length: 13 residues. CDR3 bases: TGTGCCAGCAGCTATGGACAGGGGGGAGAGCAGTACTTC. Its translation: CASSYGQGGEQYF.

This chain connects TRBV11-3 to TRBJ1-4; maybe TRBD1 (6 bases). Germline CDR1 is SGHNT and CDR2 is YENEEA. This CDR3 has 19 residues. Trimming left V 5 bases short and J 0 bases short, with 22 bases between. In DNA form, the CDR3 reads TGTGCCAGCAGCCCTATGCTCGGGACACAATCTGCAACTAATGAAAAACTGTTTTTT. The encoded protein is CASSPMLGTQSATNEKLFF. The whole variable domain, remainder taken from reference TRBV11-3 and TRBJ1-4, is EAGVVQSPRYKIIEKKQPVAFWCNPISGHNTLYWYLQNLGQGPELLIRYENEEAVDDSQLPKDRFSAERLKGVDSTLKIQPAELGDSAVYLCASSPMLGTQSATNEKLFFGSGTQLSVL.

CDR3 protein: CASSLGQGDGYTF. The CDR3 nucleotides are TGTGCCAGCAGCCTGGGACAGGGGGACGGCTACACCTTC. The J gene is TRBJ1-2, the V gene TRBV5-6, with TRBD1 identical over 11 bases. Germline CDR1 is SGHDT and CDR2 is YYEEEE. The V segment lost 4 bases and the J segment 8 bases; nucleotides outside the gene matches: 4. The CDR3 consists of 13 residues.

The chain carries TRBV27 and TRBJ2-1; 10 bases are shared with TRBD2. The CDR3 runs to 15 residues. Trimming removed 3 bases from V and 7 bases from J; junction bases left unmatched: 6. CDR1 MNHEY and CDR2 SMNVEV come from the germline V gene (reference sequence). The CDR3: CASSFGLAGVNEQFF. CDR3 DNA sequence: TGTGCCAGCAGTTTTGGCCTAGCGGGAGTAAATGAGCAGTTCTTC.